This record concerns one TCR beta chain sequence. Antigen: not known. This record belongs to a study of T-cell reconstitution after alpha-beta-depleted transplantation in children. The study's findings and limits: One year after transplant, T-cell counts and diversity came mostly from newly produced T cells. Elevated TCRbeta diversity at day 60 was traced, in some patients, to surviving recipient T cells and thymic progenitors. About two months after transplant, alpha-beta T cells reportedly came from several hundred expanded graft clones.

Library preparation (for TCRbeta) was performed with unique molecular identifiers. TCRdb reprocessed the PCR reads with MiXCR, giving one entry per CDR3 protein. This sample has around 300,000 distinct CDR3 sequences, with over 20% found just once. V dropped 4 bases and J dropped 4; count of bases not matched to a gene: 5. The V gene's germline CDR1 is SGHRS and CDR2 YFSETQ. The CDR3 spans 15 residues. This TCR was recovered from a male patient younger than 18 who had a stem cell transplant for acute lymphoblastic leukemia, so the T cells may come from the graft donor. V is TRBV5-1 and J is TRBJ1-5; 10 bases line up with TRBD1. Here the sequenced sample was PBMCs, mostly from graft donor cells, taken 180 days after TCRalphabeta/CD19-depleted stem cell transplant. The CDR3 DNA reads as TGCGCCAGCAGCAGGACAGGGGGGGGGAATCAGCCCCAGCATTTT. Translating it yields CASSRTGGGNQPQHF.